This is a list of T cell receptor beta chains from one sample in a study of control samples from healthy donors and cancer patients. Profiled with immunoSEQ multiplex PCR; TCRdb holds only in-frame clones, not every one. The table has 120,000 or so clones, about 90% seen once. The material sequenced was blood. The source is a man in his fifties or sixties in good health. Each CDR3 is given with its conserved first and last residue. D genes are given only for firm matches. Rows give clone size only sometimes, using once, few, many, or a class for an expanded clone.

V	J	D	length	size	CDR3	DNA
TRBV5-5	TRBJ2-1	TRBD1	14	.	CASRRDRGGDEQFF	TGTGCCAGCAGACGGGACAGGGGAGGGGATGAGCAGTTCTTC
TRBV4-2	TRBJ2-2	TRBD1	13	few	CASSQGQPGELFF	TGTGCCAGCAGCCAGGGACAGCCCGGGGAGCTGTTTTTT
TRBV27	TRBJ1-2	.	12	once	CASILNRAGYTF	TGTGCCAGCATTCTTAACAGGGCTGGCTACACCTTC
TRBV7-9	TRBJ1-6	.	16	.	CASSLIIAGSGTPLHF	TGTGCCAGCAGCTTAATCATCGCAGGGAGCGGTACACCCCTCCACTTT
TRBV5-8	TRBJ1-3	.	15	.	CASSFWAPSGNTIYF	TGTGCCAGCAGCTTTTGGGCCCCCTCTGGAAACACCATATATTTT
TRBV27	TRBJ1-1	.	13	.	CASSPGTHTEAFF	TGTGCCAGCAGTCCCGGGACTCACACTGAAGCTTTCTTT
TRBV18	TRBJ2-1	TRBD2	16	.	CASSPSSGGRYNEQFF	TGTGCCAGCTCACCTTCTAGCGGGGGACGATACAATGAGCAGTTCTTC
TRBV24-1	TRBJ2-1	TRBD1	21	.	CATGSGTGGTSGGSSYNEQFF	TGTGCCACCGGGAGTGGGACAGGGGGAACGAGCGGGGGTAGCTCCTACAATGAGCAGTTCTTC
TRBV7-2	TRBJ2-7	.	14	.	CASSLRDKVYEQYF	TGTGCCAGCAGCTTAAGGGACAAAGTCTACGAGCAGTACTTC
TRBV7-9	TRBJ2-5	.	14	.	CASSSPPTQETQYF	TGTGCCAGCAGCTCCCCACCGACACAAGAGACCCAGTACTTC
TRBV28	TRBJ1-6	TRBD1	21	.	CASSLSIWGQGLSSYNSPLHF	TGTGCCAGCAGTTTAAGTATTTGGGGACAGGGGTTGTCCTCCTATAATTCACCCCTCCACTTT
TRBV7-2	TRBJ2-6	.	15	.	CASSFRSPGANVLTF	TGTGCCAGCAGCTTTAGATCGCCTGGGGCCAACGTCCTGACTTTC
TRBV3-1/TRBV3-2	TRBJ1-2	TRBD1	13	.	CASSPTGDYGYTF	TGTGCCAGCAGCCCGACAGGGGACTATGGCTACACCTTC
TRBV6-6	TRBJ1-5	TRBD1	15	.	CATYRDRVSNQPQHF	TGTGCCACATACCGGGACAGGGTCTCCAATCAGCCCCAGCATTTT
TRBV6-2/TRBV6-3	TRBJ1-5	.	16	.	CASSIPGQPSNQPQHF	TGTGCCAGCAGTATTCCGGGACAACCTAGCAATCAGCCCCAGCATTTT
TRBV7-2	TRBJ2-3	.	15	.	CASSFRGLGTDTQYF	TGTGCCAGCAGCTTTAGGGGACTGGGCACAGATACGCAGTATTTT
TRBV13	TRBJ2-1	TRBD2	12	.	CASSGLAGFEFF	TGTGCCAGCAGCGGCCTAGCGGGCTTCGAGTTCTTC
TRBV5-1	TRBJ1-2	.	13	.	CASSPGEGYGYTF	TGCGCCAGCAGCCCCGGGGAGGGGTATGGCTACACCTTC
TRBV6-5	TRBJ1-1	.	14	.	CASSPGPGNTEAFF	TGTGCCAGCAGTCCGGGGCCAGGGAACACTGAAGCTTTCTTT
TRBV6-1	TRBJ2-7	.	13	.	CASSEWFSYEQYF	TGTGCCAGCAGTGAATGGTTTTCCTACGAGCAGTACTTC
TRBV3-1/TRBV3-2	TRBJ2-3	.	15	.	CASSQVSGGTDTQYF	TGTGCCAGCAGCCAAGTGTCCGGGGGCACAGATACGCAGTATTTT
TRBV19	TRBJ1-6	.	16	.	CASSIDRSSYNSPLHF	TGTGCCAGTAGCATCGACAGGAGCTCCTATAATTCACCCCTCCACTTT
TRBV28	TRBJ2-7	.	15	few	CASSFRGQTSDEQYF	TGTGCCAGCAGTTTTCGGGGACAAACTTCAGACGAGCAGTACTTC
TRBV7-3	TRBJ2-3	TRBD2	14	once	CASSLAGGLDTQYF	TGTGCCAGCAGCTTAGCGGGGGGGCTTGATACGCAGTATTTT
TRBV7-9	TRBJ1-4	.	15	.	CASSFSGATNEKLFF	TGTGCCAGCAGCTTCAGCGGTGCAACTAATGAAAAACTGTTTTTT
TRBV6-5	TRBJ1-5	.	13	few	CASTRYSNQPQHF	TGTGCCAGCACTCGATATAGCAATCAGCCCCAGCATTTT
TRBV5-1	TRBJ1-6	TRBD1	18	.	CASRGAGQGLVGNSPLHF	TGCGCCAGCAGAGGGGCGGGACAGGGGTTAGTCGGCAATTCACCCCTCCACTTT